This TCR beta chain comes out of a study of early T cells in non-severe SARS-CoV-2 infection. CDR3 length: 12 residues. V lost 5 bases, J lost 5 bases, and 12 bases lay in between. CDR1 is SQVTM, CDR2 ANQGSEA, per germline. TCRdb called the 5' RACE reads again in MiXCR, with one record for every CDR3 protein. Of some 60,000 distinct CDR3 sequences in the sample, approximately 9% were seen once. This clonotype was counted at least ten times. Sequencing used whole blood. The chain employs TRBV29-1 and TRBJ1-2, with D maybe TRBD1 (6 bases). The TCR sequence derives from an adult who was a healthcare worker with PCR-confirmed SARS-CoV-2 infection or an uninfected control (not recorded which). The chain's CDR3 is CSVRGARYGYTF. CDR3 bases: TGCAGCGTTCGGGGGGCTCGTTATGGCTACACCTTC.